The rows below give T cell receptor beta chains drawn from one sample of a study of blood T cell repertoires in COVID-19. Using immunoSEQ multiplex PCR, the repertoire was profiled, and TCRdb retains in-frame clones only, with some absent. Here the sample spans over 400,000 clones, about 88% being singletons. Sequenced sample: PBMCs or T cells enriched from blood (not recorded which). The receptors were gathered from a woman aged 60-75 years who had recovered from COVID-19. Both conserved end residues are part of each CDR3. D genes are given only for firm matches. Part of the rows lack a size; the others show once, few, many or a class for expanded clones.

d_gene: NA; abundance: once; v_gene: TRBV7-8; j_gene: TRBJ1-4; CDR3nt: TGTGCCAGCAGTCCAAGGGGCCAGGAAGGAGAAAAACTGTTTTTT; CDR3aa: CASSPRGQEGEKLFF
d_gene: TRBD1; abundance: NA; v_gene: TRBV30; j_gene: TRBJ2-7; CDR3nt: TGTGCCTTTAGACAGGGGTACGAGCAGTACTTC; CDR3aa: CAFRQGYEQYF
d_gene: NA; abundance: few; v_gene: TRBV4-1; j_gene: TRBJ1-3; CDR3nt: TGCGCCAGCAGCCAAGACACAGGGTCCCGCTCTGGAAACACCATATATTTT; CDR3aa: CASSQDTGSRSGNTIYF
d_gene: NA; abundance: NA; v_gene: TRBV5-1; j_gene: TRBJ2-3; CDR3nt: TGCGCCAGCAGCTTGGCAACAGGGTCGGATACGCAGTATTTT; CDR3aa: CASSLATGSDTQYF
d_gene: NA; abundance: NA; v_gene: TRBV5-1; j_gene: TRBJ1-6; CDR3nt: TGCGCCAGCAGCATTGAGTTGATCAATTCACCCCTCCACTTT; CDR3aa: CASSIELINSPLHF
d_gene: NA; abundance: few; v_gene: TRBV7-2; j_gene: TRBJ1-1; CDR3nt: TGTGCCAGCAGCCCGGGTCCCTCCACTGAAGCTTTCTTT; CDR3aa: CASSPGPSTEAFF
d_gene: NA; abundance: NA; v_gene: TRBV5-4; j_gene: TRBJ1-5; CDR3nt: TGTGCCAGCAGCATCGACAGTTCCAATCAGCCCCAGCATTTT; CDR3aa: CASSIDSSNQPQHF
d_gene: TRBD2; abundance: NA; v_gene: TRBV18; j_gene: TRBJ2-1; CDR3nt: TGTGCCAGCTCACCCGGGACTAGCACGAATGAGCAGTTCTTC; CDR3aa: CASSPGTSTNEQFF
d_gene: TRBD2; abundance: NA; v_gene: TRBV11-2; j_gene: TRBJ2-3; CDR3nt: TGTGCCAGCAGCCCGCGACTAGCGGGGCTACGATCAGATACGCAGTATTTT; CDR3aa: CASSPRLAGLRSDTQYF
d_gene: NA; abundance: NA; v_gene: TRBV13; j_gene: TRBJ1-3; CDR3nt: TGTGCCAGCAGCTTAGGGTTTCTCTCTGGAAACACCATATATTTT; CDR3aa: CASSLGFLSGNTIYF
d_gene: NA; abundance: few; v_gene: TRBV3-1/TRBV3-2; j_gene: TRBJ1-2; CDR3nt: TGTGCCAGCAGCTCACGTGCAAGCTACCGATTTGCCTACACCTTC; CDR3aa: CASSSRASYRFAYTF
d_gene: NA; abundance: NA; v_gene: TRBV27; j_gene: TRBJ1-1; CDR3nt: TGTGCCAGCAGTCCGGGACACTCGAACACTGAAGCTTTCTTT; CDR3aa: CASSPGHSNTEAFF
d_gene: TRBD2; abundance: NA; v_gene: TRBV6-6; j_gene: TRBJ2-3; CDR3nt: TGTGCCAGCAGCCAGGGACTAGTACTATCAGATACGCAGTATTTT; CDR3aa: CASSQGLVLSDTQYF
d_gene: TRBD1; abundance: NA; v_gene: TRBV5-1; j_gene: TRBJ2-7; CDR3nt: TGCGCCAGCAGCTTGGTTGGCCAACTGGGACAGCCATACGAGCAGTACTTC; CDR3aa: CASSLVGQLGQPYEQYF
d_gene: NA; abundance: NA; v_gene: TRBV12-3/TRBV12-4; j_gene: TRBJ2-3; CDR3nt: TGTGCCAGCAGTTTAGTTAACACAGATACGCAGTATTTT; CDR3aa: CASSLVNTDTQYF
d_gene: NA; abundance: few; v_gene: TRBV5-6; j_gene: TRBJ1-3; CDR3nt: TGTGCCAGCAGCTTGGTGCGGGGCTTCTCTGGAAACACCATATATTTT; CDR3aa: CASSLVRGFSGNTIYF
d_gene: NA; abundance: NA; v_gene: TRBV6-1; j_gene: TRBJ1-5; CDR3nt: TGTGCCAGCATTGAAGGCCCCAGTCAGCCCCAGCATTTT; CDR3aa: CASIEGPSQPQHF
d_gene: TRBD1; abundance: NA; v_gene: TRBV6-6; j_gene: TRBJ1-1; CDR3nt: TGTGCCAGCAGTCGGGACAGTTCGAACACTGAAGCTTTCTTT; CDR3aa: CASSRDSSNTEAFF
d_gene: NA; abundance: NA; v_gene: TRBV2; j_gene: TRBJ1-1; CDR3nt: TGTGCCAGCACCGACGAGCGGACGGCGAACACTGAAGCTTTCTTT; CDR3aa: CASTDERTANTEAFF
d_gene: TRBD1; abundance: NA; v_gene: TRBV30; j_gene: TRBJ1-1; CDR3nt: TGTGCCTGGACCCGACAGGGTGGGTTCACTGAAGCTTTCTTT; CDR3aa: CAWTRQGGFTEAFF
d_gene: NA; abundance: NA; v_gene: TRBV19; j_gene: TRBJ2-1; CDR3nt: TGTGCCAGTAGCTTTAGGGGGGGGACTGCTACCTACAATGAGCAGTTCTTC; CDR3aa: CASSFRGGTATYNEQFF
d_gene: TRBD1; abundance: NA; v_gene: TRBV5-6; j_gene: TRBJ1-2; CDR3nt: TGTGCCAGCAGCTTGCGGACAGGGCGAATATACTATGGCTACACCTTC; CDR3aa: CASSLRTGRIYYGYTF
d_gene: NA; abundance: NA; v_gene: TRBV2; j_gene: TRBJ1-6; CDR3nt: TGTGCCAGCAGTGAAATGGGGACAAGTGATTCACCCCTCCACTTT; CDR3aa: CASSEMGTSDSPLHF
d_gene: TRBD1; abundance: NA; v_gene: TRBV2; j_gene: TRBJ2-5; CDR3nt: TGTGCCAGCACTCTTGAACAGGGGGGTTACCAAGAGACCCAGTACTTC; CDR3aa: CASTLEQGGYQETQYF
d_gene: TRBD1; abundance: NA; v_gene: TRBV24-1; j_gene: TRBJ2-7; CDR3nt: TGTGCCACCAGTGATTCCGGGACAGGGGCCAACGAGCAGTACTTC; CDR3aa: CATSDSGTGANEQYF
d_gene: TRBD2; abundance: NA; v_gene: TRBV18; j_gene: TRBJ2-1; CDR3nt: TGTGCCAGCTCACCACGTCAGCGGGGGGAGGTAAATGAGCAGTTCTTC; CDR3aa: CASSPRQRGEVNEQFF
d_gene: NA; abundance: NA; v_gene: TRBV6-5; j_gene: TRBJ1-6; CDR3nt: TGTGCCAGCAGTTACGTTGGAGAGAATTCACCCCTCCACTTT; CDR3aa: CASSYVGENSPLHF
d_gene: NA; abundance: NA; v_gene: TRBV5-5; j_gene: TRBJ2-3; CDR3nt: TGTGCCAGCAGCTTGAGCGGAGGGCGTCTCCGGGGCACAGATACGCAGTATTTT; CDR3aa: CASSLSGGRLRGTDTQYF
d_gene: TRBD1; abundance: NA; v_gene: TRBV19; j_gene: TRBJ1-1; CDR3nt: TGTGCCAGTAGTATAATGCGGACAGGATCGAACACTGAAGCTTTCTTT; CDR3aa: CASSIMRTGSNTEAFF
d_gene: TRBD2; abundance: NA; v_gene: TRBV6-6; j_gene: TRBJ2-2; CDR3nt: TGTGCCAGCAGCCGTCGGGGGGACACCGGGGAGCTGTTTTTT; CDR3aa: CASSRRGDTGELFF
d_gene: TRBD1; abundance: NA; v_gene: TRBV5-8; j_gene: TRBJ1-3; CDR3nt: TGTGCCAGCAGCCATCAAAGGACAGGGGGCTGGACTGGAAACACCATATATTTT; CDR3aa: CASSHQRTGGWTGNTIYF
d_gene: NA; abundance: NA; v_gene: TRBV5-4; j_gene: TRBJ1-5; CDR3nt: TGTGCCAGCAGCTTGGCAGGGAGCAATCAGCCCCAGCATTTT; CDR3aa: CASSLAGSNQPQHF
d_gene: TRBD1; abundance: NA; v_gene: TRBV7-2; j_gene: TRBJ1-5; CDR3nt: TGTGCCAGCAGCTTAAGGGGGCAGGCCTACAATCAGCCCCAGCATTTT; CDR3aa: CASSLRGQAYNQPQHF
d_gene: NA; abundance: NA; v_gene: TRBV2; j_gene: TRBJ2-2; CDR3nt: TGTGCCAGCAGTGAGATCGCGGCACGGACGAACACCGGGGAGCTGTTTTTT; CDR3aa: CASSEIAARTNTGELFF
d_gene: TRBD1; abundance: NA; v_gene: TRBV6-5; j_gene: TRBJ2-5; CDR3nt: TGTGCCAGCAACTTTGGACAGGGCGGAGGTACCCAGTACTTC; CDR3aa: CASNFGQGGGTQYF
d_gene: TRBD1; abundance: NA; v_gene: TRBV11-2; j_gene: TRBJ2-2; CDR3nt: TGTGCCAGCAGCTTAGGTCGCTGGGACAGGGGGAGTACCGGGGAGCTGTTTTTT; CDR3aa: CASSLGRWDRGSTGELFF
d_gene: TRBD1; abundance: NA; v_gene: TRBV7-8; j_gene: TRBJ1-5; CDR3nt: TGTGCCAGCAGCTCGGATTGGACAGGGGGGTTGAGGGATCAGCCCCAGCATTTT; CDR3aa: CASSSDWTGGLRDQPQHF
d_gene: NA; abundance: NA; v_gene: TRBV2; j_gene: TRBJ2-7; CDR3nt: TGTGCCAGCAGCCGGGTCCCGTCCTACGAGCAGTACTTC; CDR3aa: CASSRVPSYEQYF
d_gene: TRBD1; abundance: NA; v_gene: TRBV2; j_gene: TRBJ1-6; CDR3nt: TGTGCCAGCAGTGTAGACAGGGGGCATAATTCACCCCTCCACTTT; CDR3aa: CASSVDRGHNSPLHF
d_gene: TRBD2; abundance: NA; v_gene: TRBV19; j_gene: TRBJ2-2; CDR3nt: TGTGCCAGTAGTATCGTCCTAGCGGGGGGTCACACCGGGGAGCTGTTTTTT; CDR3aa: CASSIVLAGGHTGELFF
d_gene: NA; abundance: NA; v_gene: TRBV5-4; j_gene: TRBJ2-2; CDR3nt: TGTGCCAGCAGCCCTGCCAAGGGAGTGAACACCGGGGAGCTGTTTTTT; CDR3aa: CASSPAKGVNTGELFF
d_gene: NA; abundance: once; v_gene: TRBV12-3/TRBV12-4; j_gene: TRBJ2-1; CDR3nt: TGTGCCAGCAGTTTAGGCATCGAGAATGAGCAGTTCTTC; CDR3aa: CASSLGIENEQFF
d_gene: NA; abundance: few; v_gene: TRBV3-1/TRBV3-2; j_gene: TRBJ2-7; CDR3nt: TGTGCCAGCAGCCCCGGAGCTACCTACGAGCAGTACTTC; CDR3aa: CASSPGATYEQYF
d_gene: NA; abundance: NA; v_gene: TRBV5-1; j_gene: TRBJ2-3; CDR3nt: TGCGCCAGCAGAGAGACAGCAAGCACAGATACGCAGTATTTT; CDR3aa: CASRETASTDTQYF
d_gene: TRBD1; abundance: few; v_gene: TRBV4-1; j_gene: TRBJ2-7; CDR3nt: TGCGCCAGCAGCCAAGGACAGGGCCTTTTAGAGCAGTACTTC; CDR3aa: CASSQGQGLLEQYF
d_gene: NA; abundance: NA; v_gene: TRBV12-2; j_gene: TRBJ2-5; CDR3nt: TGTGCAAGTCGCCTCTCCGACCTACGGACGGGACAAGAGACCCAGTACTTC; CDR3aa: CASRLSDLRTGQETQYF
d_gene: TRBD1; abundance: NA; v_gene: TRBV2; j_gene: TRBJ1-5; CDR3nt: TGTGCCAGCAGTGCCAGCTTGGCAGGGGGTAGCAATCAGCCCCAGCATTTT; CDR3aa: CASSASLAGGSNQPQHF
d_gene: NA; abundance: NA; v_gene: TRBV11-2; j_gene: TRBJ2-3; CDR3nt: TGTGCCAGCAGCAAAGGGCAGGGGAGCGCAGATACGCAGTATTTT; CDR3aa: CASSKGQGSADTQYF
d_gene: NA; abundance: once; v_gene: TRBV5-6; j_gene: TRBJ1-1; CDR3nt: TGTGCCAGCAGCTTTGGAGACGGGGGCACTGAAGCTTTCTTT; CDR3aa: CASSFGDGGTEAFF
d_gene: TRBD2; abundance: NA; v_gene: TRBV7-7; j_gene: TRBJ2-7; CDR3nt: TGTGCTAGCAGCTTGGCAGCGGGGGGGCAGAACGAGCAGTACTTC; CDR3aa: CASSLAAGGQNEQYF
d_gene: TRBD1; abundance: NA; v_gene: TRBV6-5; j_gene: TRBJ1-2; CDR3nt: TGTGCCAGCACCCCAGACGCTACAGGGGGCTGGGGCTACACCTTC; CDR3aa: CASTPDATGGWGYTF
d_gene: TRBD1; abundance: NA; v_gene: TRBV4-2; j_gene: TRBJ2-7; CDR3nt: TGTGCCAGCAGCCAAGATTTGGGGACAGGGGGCTACTACGAGCAGTACTTC; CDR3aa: CASSQDLGTGGYYEQYF
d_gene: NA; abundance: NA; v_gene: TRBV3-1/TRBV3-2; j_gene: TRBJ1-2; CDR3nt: TGTGCCAGCAGCCAAGGCCGGGTAGGAGGCTACACCTTC; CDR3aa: CASSQGRVGGYTF
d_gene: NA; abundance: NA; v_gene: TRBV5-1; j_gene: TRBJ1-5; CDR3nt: TGCGCCAGCAGCCCGGCGGGGGGGGGCAATCAGCCCCAGCATTTT; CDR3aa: CASSPAGGGNQPQHF
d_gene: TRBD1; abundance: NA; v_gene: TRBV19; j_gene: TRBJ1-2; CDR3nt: TGTGCCAGTAAGGGACAGCCTTATGGCTACACCTTC; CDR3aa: CASKGQPYGYTF
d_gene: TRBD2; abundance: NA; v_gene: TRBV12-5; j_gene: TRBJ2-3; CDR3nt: TGTGCTAGTGGTTTGCTATGGACTAGCGGGGAAACAGATACGCAGTATTTT; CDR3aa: CASGLLWTSGETDTQYF
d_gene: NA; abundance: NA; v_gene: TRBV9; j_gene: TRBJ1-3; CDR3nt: TGTGCCAGCAGCCCGCACTCGGGGACTGGAAACACCATATATTTT; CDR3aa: CASSPHSGTGNTIYF
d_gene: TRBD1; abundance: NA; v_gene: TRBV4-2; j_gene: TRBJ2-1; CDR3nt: TGTGCCAGCAGCCATGGGCAGGGGGCTGGGAATGAGCAGTTCTTC; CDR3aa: CASSHGQGAGNEQFF